This T cell receptor (beta chain) was documented in a study of tumor and adjacent non-tumor tissue in lung cancer. Looking at the study overall: Patients were aged about 30 to 76, 10 men and a handful of women, stage I to III. Findings of the study overall: TCR diversity was significantly greater in tumor than normal lung tissue. Normal lung showed higher cumulative top 100 clone frequency than tumor.

TCRbeta libraries were built with three rounds of nested PCR, modified from ARM-PCR. TCRdb analysed the multiplex PCR reads with MiXCR anew, one entry per CDR3 protein. The repertoire holds around 74,000 distinct CDR3 sequences, approximately 68% seen once, with around 12% in the top ten. Notes on this clonotype: The antigen remains undetermined. One end of the junction fails to match germline, which may point to a read error.

This sample's RNA came from whole unsorted tissue. Chemotherapy-naive patients with new lung cancer underwent thoracic surgery in China, August–November 2014. The length of the CDR3 is 14 residues. The germline CDR1 and CDR2 sequences are LGHNA and YNFKEQ. The gene calls are TRBV4-2 and TRBJ1-1, with 8 bases lining up with TRBD1. The sequenced sample was lung tumor tissue. The receptor comes from a woman in her 70s with non-small cell lung cancer. As DNA, the CDR3 is TGTGCCAGCAGCCCGGACAGGGCGAACACTGGAGCTCTCTTT. Its translation: CASSPDRANTGALF.